This T cell receptor beta chain originates from a study of CD4 T cells in relation to SARS-CoV-2 and coronaviruses. Study outcomes and limitations: Around two thirds of donors had memory CD4+ clonotypes crossrecognizing SARS-CoV-2 and common cold coronavirus spike.

The CDR3 loop spans 15 amino acids. Germline V gene sequence: CDR1 MNHNY, CDR2 SVGAGI (reference sequence). Trimming removed 0 bases at V and 8 bases at J, with 13 bases between. As to this clone: The target antigen is unknown.

The unexposed donors gave CD4+ T cells in 2011-2018, prior to COVID-19. TCRdb's table, derived via immunoSEQ multiplex PCR, lists solely in-frame clones and lacks some. The table lists about 68,000 clones, approximately 95% of them singletons, with under 0.3% in the top ten. This receptor was taken from a human donor in good health. Sample: naive CD4+ T cells from PBMCs. As for subset: naive CD4+ T cells isolated by negative enrichment. The gene calls are TRBV6-6 and TRBJ1-4; no firm D call. In nucleotides, the CDR3 is TGTGCCAGCAGTTACTCGATCGGGCTCAACGAAAAACTGTTTTTT. Translating gives CASSYSIGLNEKLFF.